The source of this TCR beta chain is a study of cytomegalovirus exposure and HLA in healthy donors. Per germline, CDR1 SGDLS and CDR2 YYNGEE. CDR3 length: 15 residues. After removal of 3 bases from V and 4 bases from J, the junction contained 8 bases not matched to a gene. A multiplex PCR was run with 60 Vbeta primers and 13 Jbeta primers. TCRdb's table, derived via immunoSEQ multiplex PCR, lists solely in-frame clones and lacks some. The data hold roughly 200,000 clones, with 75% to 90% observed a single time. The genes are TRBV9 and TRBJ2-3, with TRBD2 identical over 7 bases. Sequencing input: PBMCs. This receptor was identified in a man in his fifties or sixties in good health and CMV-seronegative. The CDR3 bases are TGTGCCAGCAGCGCGCCCACTAGCGTCGCAGATACGCAGTATTTT. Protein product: CASSAPTSVADTQYF.